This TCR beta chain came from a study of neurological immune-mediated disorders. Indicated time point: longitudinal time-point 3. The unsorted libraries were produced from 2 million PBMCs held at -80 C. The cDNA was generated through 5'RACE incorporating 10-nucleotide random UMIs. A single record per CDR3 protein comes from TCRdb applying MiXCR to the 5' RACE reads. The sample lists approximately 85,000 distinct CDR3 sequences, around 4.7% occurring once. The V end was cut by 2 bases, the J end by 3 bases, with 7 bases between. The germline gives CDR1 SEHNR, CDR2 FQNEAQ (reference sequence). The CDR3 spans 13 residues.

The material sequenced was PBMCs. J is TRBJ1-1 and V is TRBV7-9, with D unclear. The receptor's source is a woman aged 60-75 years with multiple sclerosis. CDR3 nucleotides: TGTGCCAGCAGCTTAAGCAGTTACACTGAAGCTTTCTTT. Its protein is CASSLSSYTEAFF.